This T cell receptor (beta chain) emerged from a study of T cells after yellow fever vaccination. Study as a whole: SMART-Seq v4 Ultra Low Input handled preparation of low-cell-number fractions.

Using its own MiXCR run on the 5' RACE reads, TCRdb lists one record per CDR3 protein. The data contain more than 90,000 distinct CDR3 sequences, roughly 7.2% of them seen just once; the ten biggest clones take up approximately 3%. Whole-study results and caveats: A limited proportion of clonotypes was detected within both the CD4 and CD8 compartments. Weaker in magnitude, the secondary response showed a faster peak on day 5 versus 15.

Turning to this clonotype: What it recognizes is unknown.

This receptor was identified in a young man who received the YFV17D yellow fever vaccine. The sequenced sample was CD4+ T cells sorted from PBMCs, obtained approximately 47 days after the first yellow fever vaccination.

CDR3 in DNA: TGTGCCAGCAGCTTAGAGCCAGGGGCGAATCAGCCCCAGCATTTT. This sequence encodes CASSLEPGANQPQHF. V gene TRBV7-2 combines with J gene TRBJ1-5, with D possibly TRBD1 on 6 matching bases. Trimming stripped 1 base from V and 4 bases from J, with 11 bases between. Per the germline V gene, CDR1 is SGHTA and CDR2 is FQGNSA. This CDR3 spans 15 amino acids.